The 20 T cell receptor beta chains in this list originate from one sample, sequenced in a study of cytomegalovirus exposure and HLA in healthy donors. Researchers ran the PCR with 60 Vbeta and 13 Jbeta primers. Only in-frame clones appear in the TCRdb table, and some are missing; sequencing was by immunoSEQ multiplex PCR. This sample yields roughly 190,000 clones, of which roughly 79% are seen a single time; 1.6% belongs to the top ten. Sequencing input: PBMCs. All receptors derive from a young woman in good health and CMV-seronegative.

This clone showed up just a few times. The chain uses TRBV5-1 and TRBJ2-1; 7 positions match TRBD1. The CDR3 sequence is 17 residues long. The V and J ends lost 0 bases and 9 bases, in that order; junction bases with no gene match: 15. CDR1 is SGHRS, CDR2 YFSETQ, per germline. CDR3 sequence: CASSLGGLGRGTVEQFF. The DNA for the CDR3 is TGCGCCAGCAGCTTGGGGGGATTAGGAAGGGGGACAGTTGAGCAGTTCTTC.

The V call is TRBV18, the J call TRBJ2-2, with 7 bases lining up with TRBD2. V trimming: 4 bases; J trimming: 3 bases; junction bases outside the gene matches: 8. The germline V gene has CDR1 KGHSH and CDR2 LQKENI. The CDR3 has 16 residues. As DNA, the CDR3 is TGTGCCAGCTCACGTGGGGCGGGAGAACACACCGGGGAGCTGTTTTTT. This gives the protein CASSRGAGEHTGELFF. The complete variable domain, with remaining parts taken from reference TRBV18 and TRBJ2-2, reads NAGVMQNPRHLVRRRGQEARLRCSPMKGHSHVYWYRQLPEEGLKFMVYLQKENIIDESGMPKERFSAEFPKEGPSILRIQQVVRGDSAAYFCASSRGAGEHTGELFFGEGSRLTVL.

The J gene is TRBJ2-7, the V gene TRBV7-2; TRBD1 might be the D (6 bases). The CDR3 is 14 residues long. Trimming removed 1 base from V and 3 bases from J, with 10 bases in between. From germline, CDR1 is SGHTA and CDR2 FQGNSA. This CDR3 reads CASSLGQGIYEQYF. The CDR3 DNA sequence: TGTGCCAGCAGCTTAGGCCAGGGGATCTACGAGCAGTACTTC.

The V and J genes are TRBV19 and TRBJ1-1, with D possibly TRBD1 on 6 matching bases. CDR3 length equals 14 residues. V was trimmed by 4 bases and J by 1 base, leaving 10 bases between them. Germline CDR1 LNHDA, CDR2 SQIVND (reference sequence). As DNA, the CDR3 is TGTGCCAGTAGTACAGACAGGCCGAACACTGAAGCTTTCTTT. Translated, it gives CASSTDRPNTEAFF.

The genes are TRBV9 and TRBJ2-3; TRBD2 agrees at 8 bases. The junction had 3 bases not matched to a gene; V was cut back by 0 bases and J by 3 bases. Germline CDR1 and CDR2: SGDLS and YYNGEE. This CDR3 is built from 15 residues. DNA for the CDR3: TGTGCCAGCAGCGTAGAACTAGCGGTTACAGATACGCAGTATTTT. Amino acids: CASSVELAVTDTQYF.

This clone has just a few counts. The rearrangement joins TRBV7-9 to TRBJ2-6, with no clear D. V was pared by 5 bases and J by 0 bases, with 11 bases between. Germline values: CDR1 SEHNR, CDR2 FQNEAQ (reference sequence). The CDR3 is made up of 16 amino acids. The CDR3 sequence: CASSRPGSSGANVLTF. CDR3 nucleotides: TGTGCCAGCAGCCGCCCTGGCAGCTCTGGGGCCAACGTCCTGACTTTC. Looking up the rest from reference TRBV7-9 and TRBJ2-6 gives the full variable domain: DTGVSQNPRHKITKRGQNVTFRCDPISEHNRLYWYRQTLGQGPEFLTYFQNEAQLEKSRLLSDRFSAERPKGSFSTLEIQRTEQGDSAMYLCASSRPGSSGANVLTFGAGSRLTVL.

This clone was seen a few times. V and J are TRBV27 and TRBJ1-1; TRBD1 matches at 10 bases. Germline V lookup: CDR1 MNHEY, CDR2 SMNVEV (reference sequence). The trim removed 6 bases at V and 3 bases at J, leaving 1 base unmatched. The CDR3 runs to 13 residues. CDR3 nucleotide sequence: TGTGCCAGCAGGACAGGGGGCTACACTGAAGCTTTCTTT. Amino acids: CASRTGGYTEAFF.

The chain is built from TRBV2 and TRBJ2-7; 11 bases agree with TRBD2. Per the germline V gene, CDR1 is SNHLY and CDR2 is FYNNEI. The CDR3 spans 12 residues. J gave up 3 bases and V 10 bases, and 2 bases lay outside the gene matches. The CDR3 coding sequence is TGTGCCACCGGGACTAGCGGCTACGAGCAGTACTTC. This encodes CATGTSGYEQYF.

This sequence joins TRBV9 and TRBJ2-7; 9 positions agree with TRBD2. With 3 bases clipped from V and 0 bases from J, the junction kept 4 bases outside the gene matches. CDR1 is SGDLS, CDR2 YYNGEE, per germline. The CDR3 spans 15 residues. CDR3 residues: CASSGGGGASYEQYF. DNA of the CDR3: TGTGCCAGCAGCGGCGGCGGGGGGGCCTCCTACGAGCAGTACTTC. Variable domain in full (rest from reference TRBV9 and TRBJ2-7): DSGVTQTPKHLITATGQRVTLRCSPRSGDLSVYWYQQSLDQGLQFLIQYYNGEERAKGNILERFSAQQFPDLHSELNLSSLELGDSALYFCASSGGGGASYEQYFGPGTRLTVT.

Comment on this clone: Different DNA sequences within this sample yield the same CDR3. This chain links TRBV28 with TRBJ2-3; a weak D match, TRBD1 (5 bases). V shed 5 bases and J shed 1 base, with 7 bases lying between them. The CDR3 spans 13 residues. CDR1 and CDR2 (germline): MDHEN, SYDVKM. CDR3 sequence (DNA): TGTGCCAGCAGTGGGGCTGGCACAGATACGCAGTATTTT. Translation gives CASSGAGTDTQYF.

The V and J genes are TRBV14 and TRBJ1-4; TRBD1 might be the D (6 bases). This CDR3 has 15 amino acids. The ends were cut back, 2 bases at V and 9 bases at J, with 16 bases in the middle. Germline-derived CDR1 and CDR2 are SGHDN and FVKESK. The DNA of the CDR3 is TGTGCCAGCAGCCAAATGGCAGGGGTTTGGAAAAAACTGTTTTTT. This translates into CASSQMAGVWKKLFF.

The rearrangement uses TRBV14 and TRBJ1-1; D is ambiguous. The length of the CDR3 is 15 residues. CDR1 and CDR2 (germline): SGHDN, FVKESK. V was pared by 0 bases and J by 4 bases, with 12 bases between. The CDR3 DNA sequence: TGTGCCAGCAGCCAAGATCGCCGAGGAGGCACTGAAGCTTTCTTT. Its protein is CASSQDRRGGTEAFF.

CDR3 in amino acids: CASSTGYHEQYF. For the CDR3, the DNA is TGTGCCAGCAGCACAGGGTACCACGAGCAGTACTTC. The chain recombines TRBV28 with TRBJ2-7; possible D gene TRBD1, 6 bases. Germline V gene data show CDR1 as MDHEN and CDR2 as SYDVKM. CDR3 length: 12 amino acids. Trimming left V 6 bases short and J 5 bases short, with 11 bases between.

The chain joins TRBV7-2 to TRBJ1-2, with D perhaps TRBD1 (6 bases). This CDR3 region has 15 residues. V was trimmed by 1 base and J by 0 bases, leaving 9 bases between them. Germline assignment: CDR1 SGHTA and CDR2 FQGNSA. CDR3: CASSLVGQPNYGYTF. The DNA for the CDR3 is TGTGCCAGCAGCTTAGTTGGACAGCCTAACTATGGCTACACCTTC.

This clone was seen a single time. The genes are TRBV7-3 and TRBJ2-1; 11 bases align to TRBD2. The germline gives CDR1 SGHTA, CDR2 FQGTGA. The CDR3 extends over 17 amino acids. The V segment lost 4 bases and the J segment 5 bases; nucleotides outside the gene matches: 10. CDR3 protein: CASSSRAGTSGNNEQFF. CDR3 nucleotides: TGTGCCAGCAGCTCCCGCGCCGGGACTAGCGGAAACAATGAGCAGTTCTTC. Supplemented by reference TRBV7-3 and TRBJ2-1, the full variable domain reads GAGVSQTPSNKVTEKGKYVELRCDPISGHTALYWYRQSLGQGPEFLIYFQGTGAADDSGLPNDRFFAVRPEGSVSTLKIQRTERGDSAVYLCASSSRAGTSGNNEQFFGPGTRLTVL.

This chain uses TRBV11-2 with TRBJ2-1; D might be TRBD1 (7 bases). The CDR3 is 18 residues long. V was shortened by 5 bases and J by 1 base, with 21 bases between the two germline ends. Germline V gene data show CDR1 as SGHAT and CDR2 as FQNNGV. CDR3 region: CASSQTRGGGGSYNEQFF. The CDR3 coding sequence is TGTGCCAGCAGCCAGACAAGAGGAGGGGGCGGATCCTACAATGAGCAGTTCTTC.

V is TRBV5-1 and J is TRBJ2-5; 9 nucleotides match TRBD2. The CDR3 length is 16 residues. Per the germline V gene, CDR1 is SGHRS and CDR2 is YFSETQ. J was trimmed by 2 bases and V by 1 base; bases with no gene match: 6. The CDR3: CASSLSTSGFQETQYF. The DNA for the CDR3 is TGCGCCAGCAGCTTGTCGACTAGCGGATTTCAAGAGACCCAGTACTTC.

This chain joins TRBV27 and TRBJ2-3; D is possibly TRBD2 (5 bases). The CDR3 contains 15 residues. Germline CDR1 MNHEY, CDR2 SMNVEV (reference sequence). Trimming stripped 2 bases from V and 3 bases from J, with 12 bases between. CDR3 amino acids: CASSLILVGTDTQYF. In nucleotides, the CDR3 is TGTGCCAGCAGTTTAATACTAGTCGGAACAGATACGCAGTATTTT.

This chain connects TRBV5-1 to TRBJ1-6, with 7 positions matching TRBD1. Unmatched junction bases numbered 7, after V lost 2 bases and J lost 8 bases. This CDR3 is 15 amino acids long. Germline values: CDR1 SGHRS, CDR2 YFSETQ. This CDR3 is CASSFRSRGDSPLHF. The CDR3 DNA is TGCGCCAGCAGCTTCCGAAGCAGGGGGGATTCACCCCTCCACTTT.

J is TRBJ2-3 and V is TRBV4-2, with TRBD1 identical over 7 bases. J gave up 3 bases and V 5 bases, and 5 bases lay outside the gene matches. Germline values: CDR1 LGHNA, CDR2 YNFKEQ. The CDR3 has 14 amino acids. The DNA for the CDR3 is TGTGCCAGCAGCACCGGGACAGTGACAGATACGCAGTATTTT. It translates to CASSTGTVTDTQYF.